This T cell receptor (beta chain) was captured by sequencing in a study of T cell changes during pregnancy in multiple sclerosis. This CDR3 contains 13 residues. Losses at the gene ends were 6 bases for V and 10 bases for J; bases not matched to a gene: 11. CDR1 and CDR2 from the germline V gene are MRHNA and SNTAGT. The protocol was immunoSEQ multiplex PCR, while the TCRdb copy is restricted to in-frame clones and leaves out a portion. The sample has tens of thousands of clones, about 89% seen once. This rearrangement joins TRBV6-4 to TRBJ1-1; 7 positions match TRBD1. The TCR sequence derives from a female donor with multiple sclerosis, enrolled in a pregnancy study. Specimen: peripheral blood, collected in the second trimester of pregnancy. The CDR3 loop is CASSETIQGRAFF. In DNA form, the CDR3 reads TGTGCCAGCAGCGAGACAATACAGGGGAGAGCTTTCTTT.